A single sample is the source of the 7 T cell receptor beta chains below, sequenced in a study of spatial heterogeneity in lung cancer. TCRdb re-analysed the 5' RACE reads in MiXCR, keeping a single row per CDR3 protein. The top ten hold roughly 30% of the sample, which has about 8,600 distinct CDR3 sequences, 4% to 5.5% seen once. Time point given: sample taken at primary tumor resection. Here the sequenced sample was PBMCs, taken at surgery. The receptors derive from a male donor with early-stage non-small cell lung cancer.

This clonotype was detected ten times or more. The CDR3 DNA sequence: TGTGCCAGCAGCTTAGCGGGACTGAACACAGATACGCAGTATTTT. Residues: CASSLAGLNTDTQYF. The V and J genes are TRBV7-2 and TRBJ2-3, with D possibly matching TRBD2 (6 bases). Trimming shortened V by 0 bases and J by 2 bases, and 9 bases separated the two germline ends. Germline V CDR1 and CDR2: SGHTA, FQGNSA. CDR3 length: 15 residues.

By share of the sample, this clonotype is medium-sized. This rearrangement joins TRBV20-1 to TRBJ1-6; TRBD1 aligns across 10 bases. CDR1 DFQATT and CDR2 SNEGSKA come from the germline V gene (reference sequence). The CDR3 is made up of 14 amino acids. Losses at the gene ends were 7 bases for V and 9 bases for J; bases not matched to a gene: 9. This CDR3 is CSVVGDRGSSPLHF. DNA of the CDR3: TGCAGTGTAGTAGGGGACAGGGGTAGTTCACCCCTCCACTTT.

This clonotype is deemed medium-sized (0.01 to 0.1%). This chain uses TRBV7-2 with TRBJ2-7; TRBD2 aligns across 13 bases. The length of the CDR3 is 15 residues. The germline CDR1 and CDR2 sequences are SGHTA and FQGNSA. V lost 5 bases and J lost 2; bases outside the gene matches: 3. The CDR3 bases are TGTGCCAGCAGCGAGGGACTAGCGGGAACCTACGAGCAGTACGTC. Translated, it gives CASSEGLAGTYEQYV.

J is TRBJ2-7 and V is TRBV3-1; D is possibly TRBD1 or TRBD2 (5 bases each). Trimming pared 2 bases from V and 1 base from J, leaving 12 bases between. This CDR3 region has 15 residues. Germline loops: CDR1 LGHDT, CDR2 YNNKEL (reference sequence). In nucleotides, the CDR3 is TGTGCCAGCAGCCAAACCTGGGACCGATCCTACGAGCAGTACTTC. Translation: CASSQTWDRSYEQYF.

This clonotype was detected ten times or more. The V and J genes are TRBV7-9 and TRBJ1-2; 10 bases match TRBD1. Germline assignment: CDR1 SEHNR and CDR2 FQNEAQ (reference sequence). The V segment lost 5 bases and the J segment 2 bases; nucleotides outside the gene matches: 14. The CDR3 has 18 amino acids. CDR3 in amino acids: CASSPPLAGTGVNYGYTF. The CDR3 region has the DNA TGTGCCAGCAGCCCTCCTTTAGCCGGGACAGGGGTAAACTATGGCTACACCTTC.

This clonotype was counted only a few times. The V call is TRBV30, the J call TRBJ1-1; no clear D gene. V lost 3 bases and J lost 4, with 12 bases in between. This CDR3 is 13 amino acids long. The germline gives CDR1 GTSNPN, CDR2 SVGIG (reference sequence). CDR3 DNA sequence: TGTGCCTGGAGACTTAAGGGTGGCACTGAAGCTTTCTTT. Amino acids: CAWRLKGGTEAFF. Combining the CDR3 with reference TRBV30 and TRBJ1-1 gives the whole variable domain SQTIHQWPATLVQPVGSPLSLECTVEGTSNPNLYWYRQAAGRGLQLLFYSVGIGQISSEVPQNLSASRPQDRQFILSSKKLLLSDSGFYLCAWRLKGGTEAFFGQGTRLTVV.

This clonotype was recorded many times. The V gene is TRBV3-1, the J gene TRBJ1-1, with D uncertain. In germline, CDR1 is LGHDT, CDR2 YNNKEL (reference sequence). The V end was cut by 4 bases, the J end by 0 bases, with 6 bases between. CDR3 size: 13 residues. The CDR3 DNA sequence: TGTGCCAGCAGCCGGACGGTGAACACTGAAGCTTTCTTT. It yields the protein CASSRTVNTEAFF. The full variable domain, with the rest looked up from reference TRBV3-1 and TRBJ1-1, is DTAVSQTPKYLVTQMGNDKSIKCEQNLGHDTMYWYKQDSKKFLKIMFSYNNKELIINETVPNRFSPKSPDKAHLNLHINSLELGDSAVYFCASSRTVNTEAFFGQGTRLTVV.